This T cell receptor beta chain was identified during a study of cytomegalovirus exposure and HLA in healthy donors. Looking at the study overall: A prior study identified some 100 million unique TCR beta sequences from some 200 million T cells. Clustering assigned about four fifths of the roughly 430 genotyped donors to the Caucasian-associated ancestry cluster.

This clone was counted a few times. 13 Jbeta primers and 60 Vbeta primers were used for the PCR. Profiled with immunoSEQ multiplex PCR; TCRdb holds only in-frame clones, not every one. The sample records some 35,000 clones, over 60% being singletons. The sequenced sample consisted of PBMCs. The sequence was obtained from a man aged 25-45 years in good health and CMV-seronegative.

The CDR3 loop is CASSPSSGGWNEQFF. The CDR3 DNA reads TGCGCCAGCAGCCCATCTTCGGGGGGTTGGAATGAGCAGTTCTTC. This chain links TRBV4-3 with TRBJ2-1, with TRBD2 matching over 7 bases. This CDR3 has 15 amino acids. With V trimmed by 4 bases and J by 7 bases, 10 bases remained unmatched. Germline CDR1 and CDR2: LGHNA and YSLEER.